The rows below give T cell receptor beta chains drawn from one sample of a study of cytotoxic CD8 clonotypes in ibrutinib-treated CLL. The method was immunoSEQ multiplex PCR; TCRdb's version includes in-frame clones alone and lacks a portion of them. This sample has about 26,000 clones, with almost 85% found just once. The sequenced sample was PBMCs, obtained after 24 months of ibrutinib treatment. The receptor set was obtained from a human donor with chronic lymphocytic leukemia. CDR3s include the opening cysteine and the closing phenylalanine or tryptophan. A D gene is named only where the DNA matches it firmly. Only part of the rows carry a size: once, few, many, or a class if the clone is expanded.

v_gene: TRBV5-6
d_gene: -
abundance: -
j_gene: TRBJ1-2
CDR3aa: CASSLVVLDYGYTF
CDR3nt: TGTGCCAGCAGCTTAGTCGTTCTGGACTATGGCTACACCTTC

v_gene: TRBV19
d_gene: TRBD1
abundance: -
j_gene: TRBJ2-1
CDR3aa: CASSARDRVNEQFF
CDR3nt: TGTGCCAGTAGTGCCCGGGACAGGGTCAATGAGCAGTTCTTC

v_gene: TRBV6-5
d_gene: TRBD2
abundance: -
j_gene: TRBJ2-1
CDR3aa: CASSYKGREGNEQFF
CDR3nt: TGTGCCAGCAGTTACAAGGGACGGGAGGGCAATGAGCAGTTCTTC

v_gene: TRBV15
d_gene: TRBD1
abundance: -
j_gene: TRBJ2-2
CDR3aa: CATSSGGAGELFF
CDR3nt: TGTGCCACCAGCTCAGGGGGCGCCGGGGAGCTGTTTTTT

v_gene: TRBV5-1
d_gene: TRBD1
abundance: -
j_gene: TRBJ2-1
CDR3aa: CASSSPGTGVFGAREQFF
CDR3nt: TGCGCCAGCAGCTCTCCCGGGACAGGGGTTTTTGGGGCACGGGAGCAGTTCTTC

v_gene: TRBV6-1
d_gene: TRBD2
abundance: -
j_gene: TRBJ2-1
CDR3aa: CASSGLAGSSYNEQFF
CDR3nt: TGTGCCAGCAGTGGCCTAGCGGGGAGCTCCTACAATGAGCAGTTCTTC

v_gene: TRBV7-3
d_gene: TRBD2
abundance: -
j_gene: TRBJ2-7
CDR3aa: CASSPGGGGSSYEQYF
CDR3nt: TGTGCCAGCAGCCCCGGGGGGGGTGGGAGCTCCTACGAGCAGTACTTC

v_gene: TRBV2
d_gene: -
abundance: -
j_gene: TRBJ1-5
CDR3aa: CASRPGFFPNRRNQPQHF
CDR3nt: TGTGCCAGCAGGCCAGGGTTTTTCCCCAATCGGCGCAATCAGCCCCAGCATTTT

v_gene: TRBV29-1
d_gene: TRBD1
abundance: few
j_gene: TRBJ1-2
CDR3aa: CSVGNPGQSNYGYTF
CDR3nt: TGCAGCGTCGGCAATCCGGGACAGTCTAACTATGGCTACACCTTC

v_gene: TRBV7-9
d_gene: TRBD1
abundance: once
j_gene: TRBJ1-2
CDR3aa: CASSHNQLGLGQGARGYTF
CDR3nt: TGTGCCAGCAGCCACAACCAGCTGGGCCTGGGACAGGGGGCGCGGGGCTACACCTTC

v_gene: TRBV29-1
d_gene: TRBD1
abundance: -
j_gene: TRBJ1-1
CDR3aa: CSVDDRGPTEAFF
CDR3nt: TGCAGCGTTGACGACAGGGGGCCCACTGAAGCTTTCTTT

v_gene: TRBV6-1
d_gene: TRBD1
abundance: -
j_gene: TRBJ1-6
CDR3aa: CASSWGQANNSPLHF
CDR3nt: TGTGCCAGCAGTTGGGGACAGGCGAATAATTCACCCCTCCACTTT

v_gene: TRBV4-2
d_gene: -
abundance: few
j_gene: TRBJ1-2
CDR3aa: CASSDGPYGYTF
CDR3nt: TGTGCCAGCAGCGACGGGCCATATGGCTACACCTTC

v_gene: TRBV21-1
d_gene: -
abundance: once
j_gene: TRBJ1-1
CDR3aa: CASSRVGSSIEAFF
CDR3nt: TGTGCCAGCAGCAGGGTAGGCAGCAGTATTGAAGCTTTCTTT